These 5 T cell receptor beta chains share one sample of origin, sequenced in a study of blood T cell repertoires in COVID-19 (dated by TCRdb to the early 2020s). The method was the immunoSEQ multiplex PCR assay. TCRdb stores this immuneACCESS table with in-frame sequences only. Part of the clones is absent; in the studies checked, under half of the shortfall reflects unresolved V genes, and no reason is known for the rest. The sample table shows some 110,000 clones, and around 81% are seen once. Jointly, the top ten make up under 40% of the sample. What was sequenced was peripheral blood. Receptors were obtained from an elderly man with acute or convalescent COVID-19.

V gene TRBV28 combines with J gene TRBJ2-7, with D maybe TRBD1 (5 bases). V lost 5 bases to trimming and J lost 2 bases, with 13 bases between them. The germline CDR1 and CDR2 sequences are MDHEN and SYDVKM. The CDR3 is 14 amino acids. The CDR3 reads CASSTRTRPYEQYF. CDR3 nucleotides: TGTGCCAGCAGTACCCGGACACGGCCCTACGAGCAGTACTTC.

In nucleotides, the CDR3 is TGTGCCAGCAGTTACGGGCAGGGCGTAGCTTTCTTT. It is translated as CASSYGQGVAFF. The chain employs TRBV6-6 and TRBJ1-1; tentatively, D is TRBD1 (5 bases). The CDR3 loop spans 12 amino acids. Germline lookup yields CDR1 MNHNY and CDR2 SVGAGI (reference sequence). V was shortened by 2 bases and J by 10 bases, with 11 bases between the two germline ends.

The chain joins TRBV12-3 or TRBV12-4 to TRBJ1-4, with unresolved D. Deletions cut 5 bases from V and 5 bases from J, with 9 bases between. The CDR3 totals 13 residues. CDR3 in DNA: TGTGCCAGCAGTGGCGACTCCAATGAAAAACTGTTTTTT. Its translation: CASSGDSNEKLFF.

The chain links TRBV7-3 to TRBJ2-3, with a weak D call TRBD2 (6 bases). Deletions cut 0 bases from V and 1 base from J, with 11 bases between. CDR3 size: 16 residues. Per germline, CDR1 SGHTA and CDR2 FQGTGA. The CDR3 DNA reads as TGTGCCAGCAGCTTAACGGCGGGCGGGGGCACAGATACGCAGTATTTT. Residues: CASSLTAGGGTDTQYF.

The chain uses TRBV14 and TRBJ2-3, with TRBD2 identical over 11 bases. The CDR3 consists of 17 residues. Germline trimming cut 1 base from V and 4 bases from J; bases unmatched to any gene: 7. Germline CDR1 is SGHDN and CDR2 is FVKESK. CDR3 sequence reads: CASSQVSGTSGSDTQYF. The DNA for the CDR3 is TGTGCCAGCAGCCAAGTCTCCGGGACTAGCGGATCAGATACGCAGTATTTT.